The 24 T cell receptor beta chains presented below share a single source sample, sequenced in a study of OX40 agonist ivuxolimab in advanced cancers. The library was prepared using the immunoSEQ multiplex PCR assay. TCRdb stores this immuneACCESS table with in-frame sequences only. Part of the clones is absent; in the studies checked, under half of the shortfall reflects unresolved V genes, and no reason is known for the rest. Recorded for this sample are about 79,000 clones; roughly 94% of them occurred a single time. The top ten clones comprise over 8.5% of the sample. Material: CD4+ or CD8+ T cells sorted from blood, obtained in a trial of the OX40 agonist ivuxolimab. Receptors were obtained from an adult with an advanced solid tumor such as melanoma, head and neck, liver or kidney cancer.

The chain is built from TRBV13 and TRBJ1-1; D is perhaps TRBD1 (5 bases). The germline CDR1 and CDR2 sequences are PRHDT and FYEKMQ (reference sequence). The CDR3 contains 13 residues. V lost 3 bases and J lost 5, with 10 bases in between. The chain's CDR3 is CASSFSGGTEAFF. The CDR3 DNA reads TGTGCCAGCAGCTTCTCCGGGGGAACTGAAGCTTTCTTT.

The chain recombines TRBV10-3 with TRBJ1-1, with 7 nucleotides matching TRBD1. The V gene's germline CDR1 is ENHRY and CDR2 SYGVKD. V lost 1 base to trimming and J lost 6 bases; unmatched junction nucleotides: 5. CDR3 length equals 14 residues. DNA for the CDR3: TGTGCCATCAGTGAGTACAGGGGTAGCCCTGAAGCTTTCTTT. Translating gives CAISEYRGSPEAFF.

The chain combines TRBV19 with TRBJ2-7, with a weak D call TRBD2 (7 bases). The CDR3 is 16 residues long. CDR1 LNHDA and CDR2 SQIVND come from the germline V gene (reference sequence). Trimming removed 1 base from V and 0 bases from J, with 13 bases in between. As DNA, the CDR3 is TGTGCCAGTAGTATAGGGCGGGGGCCCAGCTCCTACGAGCAGTACTTC. This encodes CASSIGRGPSSYEQYF.

CDR3 loop: CASSRLAGRFNEQFF. The CDR3, as DNA: TGTGCCAGCAGCCGACTGGCGGGGCGGTTCAATGAGCAGTTCTTC. The rearrangement uses TRBV28 and TRBJ2-1; D perhaps matches TRBD2 (6 bases). V shed 6 bases and J shed 6 bases, with 18 bases lying between them. CDR1 MDHEN and CDR2 SYDVKM come from the germline V gene. There are 15 residues in the CDR3.

This rearrangement joins TRBV4-3 to TRBJ2-2; unclear D gene. CDR1 is LGHNA, CDR2 YSLEER, per germline. V lost 0 bases and J lost 3, with 2 bases in between. CDR3 size: 13 residues. CDR3 region: CASSQDDTGELFF. The CDR3 nucleotides read TGCGCCAGCAGCCAAGATGACACCGGGGAGCTGTTTTTT.

This chain uses TRBV28 with TRBJ1-2; the match to TRBD1 covers 7 bases. Germline-derived CDR1 and CDR2 are MDHEN and SYDVKM. CDR3 length: 14 residues. Germline trimming cut 6 bases from V and 7 bases from J; bases unmatched to any gene: 11. The CDR3 bases are TGTGCCAGCAGCCCTGACAGGGACTTACTTGGCTACACCTTC. Amino acids: CASSPDRDLLGYTF.

This chain links TRBV11-1 with TRBJ1-1; D gene unclear. CDR1 is SGHAT and CDR2 is FQDESV in the germline V gene (reference sequence). The V end lost 2 bases, the J end lost 6 bases, and 13 bases lay between the germline ends. The CDR3 runs 14 residues. The CDR3 region has the DNA TGTGCCAGCAGCTTAAAGGTGATAGCGTCTGAAGCTTTCTTT. This sequence encodes CASSLKVIASEAFF.

This chain connects TRBV4-1 to TRBJ1-5; a weak D match, TRBD1 (5 bases). Trimming cost V 0 bases and J 7 bases, with 13 bases left between them. The CDR3 loop spans 15 amino acids. Germline assignment: CDR1 MGHRA and CDR2 YSYEKL. The CDR3 nucleotides read TGCGCCAGCAGCCAAGATCGGGGGGACTCACAGCCCCAGCATTTT. Its protein product is CASSQDRGDSQPQHF.

The chain uses TRBV4-1 and TRBJ2-7; 10 nucleotides agree with TRBD2. CDR1 and CDR2 (germline): MGHRA, YSYEKL. The CDR3 has 16 amino acids. The ends lost 2 bases at V and 6 bases at J; junction bases unmatched: 10. CDR3 nucleotides: TGCGCCAGCAGCCAATCCCCGGGGCTAGCGGGAGTCGAGCAGTACTTC. The encoded protein is CASSQSPGLAGVEQYF.

The rearrangement links TRBV10-3 to TRBJ2-2; 9 bases are a match to TRBD1. CDR3 length: 14 residues. Germline values: CDR1 ENHRY, CDR2 SYGVKD. With 8 bases clipped from V and 5 bases from J, the junction kept 6 bases outside the gene matches. CDR3 protein: CAIDRGGGTGELFF. In nucleotides, the CDR3 is TGTGCCATCGACAGGGGGGGTGGTACCGGGGAGCTGTTTTTT.

This chain connects TRBV11-2 to TRBJ2-5, with TRBD2 identical over 8 bases. The CDR3 is 14 amino acids. Losses at the gene ends were 3 bases for V and 4 bases for J; bases not matched to a gene: 4. Germline loops: CDR1 SGHAT, CDR2 FQNNGV. CDR3 coding DNA: TGTGCCAGCAGCTTGGAGGCGGGGGGAGAGACCCAGTACTTC. This encodes CASSLEAGGETQYF.

The chain couples TRBV19 to TRBJ2-2; 7 nucleotides agree with TRBD1. In germline, CDR1 is LNHDA, CDR2 SQIVND (reference sequence). The CDR3 sequence is 16 residues long. V shed 6 bases and J 2 bases; nucleotides not matched to a gene: 9. CDR3 DNA: TGTGCCAGTAGCCATAAGGGACAGATAAACACCGGGGAGCTGTTTTTT. This encodes CASSHKGQINTGELFF.

The genes are TRBV5-6 and TRBJ2-2; TRBD2 might be the D (6 bases). The germline V gene has CDR1 SGHDT and CDR2 YYEEEE. This CDR3 is built from 15 residues. V was pared by 3 bases and J by 0 bases, with 9 bases between. CDR3 sequence (DNA): TGTGCCAGCAGCTGGGGGACTGCGAACACCGGGGAGCTGTTTTTT. It specifies CASSWGTANTGELFF.

This chain connects TRBV27 to TRBJ2-1; D is perhaps TRBD2 (5 bases). The CDR3 covers 14 residues. Germline CDR1 and CDR2: MNHEY and SMNVEV (reference sequence). V shed 6 bases and J shed 2 bases, with 11 bases lying between them. The CDR3 loop reads CASRAPGAYNEQFF. The CDR3, as DNA: TGTGCCAGCAGAGCCCCCGGGGCCTACAATGAGCAGTTCTTC.

The gene calls are TRBV27 and TRBJ2-7; TRBD2 aligns across 8 bases. Germline CDR1 is MNHEY and CDR2 is SMNVEV (reference sequence). With V trimmed by 3 bases and J by 0 bases, 13 bases remained unmatched. This CDR3 is built from 18 residues. The DNA for the CDR3 is TGTGCCAGCAGTTTCAACCCCAGGATAGCGGGAACCTCCTACGAGCAGTACTTC. Translating gives CASSFNPRIAGTSYEQYF.

J is TRBJ2-2 and V is TRBV21-1; the table's D call TRBD2 went unverified against the DNA. TRBV21-1 represents a pseudogene. The length of the CDR3 is 16 residues. The CDR3 loop is CASSIKAGGRTGELFF. The DNA of the CDR3 is TGTGCCAGCAGCATAAAGGCGGGAGGGAGAACCGGGGAGCTGTTTTTT.

This clone was observed a handful of times. The CDR3 nucleotides read TGTGCCAGCAGCTTGGGGGCAGAAGGCCCGAGGGATCAGCCCCAGCATTTT. Amino acids: CASSLGAEGPRDQPQHF. The rearrangement links TRBV5-6 to TRBJ1-5; D gene unclear. In germline, CDR1 is SGHDT, CDR2 YYEEEE. Trimming stripped 0 bases from V and 5 bases from J, with 18 bases between. The CDR3 is 17 residues long. The whole variable domain, remainder taken from reference TRBV5-6 and TRBJ1-5, is DAGVTQSPTHLIKTRGQQVTLRCSPKSGHDTVSWYQQALGQGPQFIFQYYEEEERQRGNFPDRFSGHQFPNYSSELNVNALLLGDSALYLCASSLGAEGPRDQPQHFGDGTRLSIL.

The gene calls are TRBV6-1 and TRBJ1-1; the D is unclear. V lost 2 bases, J lost 3 bases, and 10 bases lay in between. This CDR3 is 14 amino acids long. Looked up from germline, CDR1 is MNHNS and CDR2 is SASEGT. The CDR3 loop reads CASSELDDDTEAFF. The DNA of the CDR3 is TGTGCCAGCAGTGAATTGGACGATGACACTGAAGCTTTCTTT.

The chain couples TRBV6-5 to TRBJ2-7, with a weak D call TRBD1 (6 bases). V shed 6 bases and J shed 3 bases, with 18 bases lying between them. CDR3 length: 15 residues. CDR1 is MNHEY, CDR2 SVGAGI, per germline. The CDR3 bases are TGTGCCAGCAGCCACCGCCCCGGGACATACTACGAGCAGTACTTC. Residues: CASSHRPGTYYEQYF.

The CDR3 here is CASSQDSRTGYYGYTF. For the CDR3, the DNA is TGCGCCAGCAGCCAAGATTCTCGGACAGGGTACTATGGCTACACCTTC. The J gene is TRBJ1-2, the V gene TRBV4-3; 8 bases agree with TRBD1. Trimming cost V 0 bases and J 3 bases; bases outside gene matches: 6. CDR1 and CDR2 from the germline V gene are LGHNA and YSLEER. The CDR3 contains 16 residues.

In this sample, this clone turned up a few times. The chain recombines TRBV30 with TRBJ1-1; 7 bases align to TRBD1. Germline trimming cut 2 bases from V and 1 base from J; bases unmatched to any gene: 7. The germline gives CDR1 GTSNPN, CDR2 SVGIG (reference sequence). The CDR3 is 15 residues long. The CDR3 region is CAWSPLNRGNTEAFF. The CDR3 DNA reads as TGTGCCTGGAGTCCTCTAAACAGGGGGAACACTGAAGCTTTCTTT.

The chain employs TRBV7-6 and TRBJ2-7, with 7 bases identical to TRBD1. The length of the CDR3 is 13 residues. With 5 bases clipped from V and 0 bases from J, the junction kept 1 base outside the gene matches. CDR1 and CDR2 from the germline V gene are SGHVS and FNYEAQ. The CDR3 nucleotides read TGTGCCAGCAGCCGGGACAGCTCCTACGAGCAGTACTTC. Translating gives CASSRDSSYEQYF.

The genes are TRBV19 and TRBJ1-1; weak D call: TRBD1 (5 bases). The V gene lost 8 bases and the J gene lost 1 base, with 17 bases spanning the gap. Germline values: CDR1 LNHDA, CDR2 SQIVND (reference sequence). This CDR3 spans 15 amino acids. CDR3 amino acids: CASSETASTNTEAFF. The CDR3 DNA is TGTGCCAGTTCGGAGACAGCCTCGACGAACACTGAAGCTTTCTTT. Full variable domain (missing parts from reference TRBV19 and TRBJ1-1): DGGITQSPKYLFRKEGQNVTLSCEQNLNHDAMYWYRQDPGQGLRLIYYSQIVNDFQKGDIAEGYSVSREKKESFPLTVTSAQKNPTAFYLCASSETASTNTEAFFGQGTRLTVV.

This chain joins TRBV5-6 and TRBJ1-2; D gene ambiguous. V lost 2 bases to trimming and J lost 4 bases, with 9 bases between them. This CDR3 comprises 13 residues. The V gene's germline CDR1 is SGHDT and CDR2 YYEEEE. Written as DNA, the CDR3 is TGTGCCAGCAGCTTTAGGGTGGGCTATGGCTACACCTTC. Translated, it gives CASSFRVGYGYTF.